The clone carrying this TCR beta chain showed up just a few times. Its antigen remains unidentified. The CDR3 extends over 16 amino acids. The germline CDR1 and CDR2 sequences are DFQATT and SNEGSKA (reference sequence). The time point: newly diagnosed GD, antithyroid drugs for less than 3 months. The authors made the TCR library using RNA they extracted from PBMCs. All patients originated from an endocrinology department located in Xi'an, China. The data were obtained in a study of regulatory T cells in long-lasting Graves disease. Study-wide results and limits: Peripheral blood was the sole material, not thyroid tissue. Persistent disease samples used TRBV28, TRBJ1-2 and TRBJ2-5 preferentially.

Through Arm-PCR of CDR3 regions and iRepertoire HTBI primers, TCR beta libraries were built. TCRdb called the multiplex PCR reads again in MiXCR, with one record for every CDR3 protein. Of 400,000 to 550,000 distinct CDR3 sequences in the sample, less than 20% were seen once. In addition, the sample was reused for a study of T cells in Graves' hyperthyroidism and ophthalmopathy. That paper adds: HTBI primers were employed in a first-round RT-PCR of the TCR CDR3.

The sample here was peripheral blood mononuclear cells (PBMCs), taken at new diagnosis, from a patient treated with antithyroid drugs. This sequence originates from a woman younger than 30 with Graves disease. This chain links TRBV20-1 with TRBJ2-7, with D tentatively TRBD1 (6 bases). The J call is uncertain, as TRBJ2-1 better fits the DNA end. CDR3 in amino acids: CSQRAYRAGQSYEQFF. In nucleotides, the CDR3 is TGCAGTCAAAGAGCCTACAGGGCTGGCCAATCCTACGAGCAGTTCTTC.